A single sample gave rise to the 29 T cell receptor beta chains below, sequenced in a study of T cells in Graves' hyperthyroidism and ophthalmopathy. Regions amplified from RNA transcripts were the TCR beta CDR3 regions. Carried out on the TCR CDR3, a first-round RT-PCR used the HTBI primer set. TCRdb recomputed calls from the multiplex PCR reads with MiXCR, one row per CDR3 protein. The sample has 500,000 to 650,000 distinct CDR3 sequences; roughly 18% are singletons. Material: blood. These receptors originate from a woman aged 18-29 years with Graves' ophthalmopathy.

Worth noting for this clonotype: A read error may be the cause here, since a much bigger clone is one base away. CDR3 nucleotide sequence: TGCAGCGTTGGGACAGCGAACACTGAAGCTTTCTTT. Its translation is CSVGTANTEAFF. This chain connects TRBV29-1 to TRBJ1-1, with D perhaps TRBD1 (6 bases). The V gene's germline CDR1 is SQVTM and CDR2 ANQGSEA. The CDR3 runs to 12 residues. V was cut by 4 bases and J by 1 base, with 7 bases left in between.

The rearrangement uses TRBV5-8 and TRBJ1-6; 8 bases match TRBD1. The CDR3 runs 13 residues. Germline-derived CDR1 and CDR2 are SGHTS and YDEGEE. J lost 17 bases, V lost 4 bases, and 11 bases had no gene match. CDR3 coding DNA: TGTGCCAGCAGCCCGCTCCTATGGACAGGGTTCCACTTT. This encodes CASSPLLWTGFHF.

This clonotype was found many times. Written as DNA, the CDR3 is TGTGCCAGCAGCGGCGGAGACTACACCGGGGAGCTGTTTTTT. Its protein product is CASSGGDYTGELFF. The chain joins TRBV14 to TRBJ2-2; D unclear. The V gene's germline CDR1 is SGHDN and CDR2 FVKESK. Trimming cost V 5 bases and J 3 bases, with 10 bases left between them. The CDR3 runs 14 residues.

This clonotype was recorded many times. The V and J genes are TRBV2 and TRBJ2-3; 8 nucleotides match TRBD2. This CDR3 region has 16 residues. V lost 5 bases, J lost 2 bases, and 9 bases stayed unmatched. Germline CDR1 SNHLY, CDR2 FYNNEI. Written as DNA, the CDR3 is TGTGCCAGCAGTCCCTCACGCGGGGGGTACACAGATACGCAGTATTTT. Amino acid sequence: CASSPSRGGYTDTQYF. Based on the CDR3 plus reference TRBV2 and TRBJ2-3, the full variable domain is EPEVTQTPSHQVTQMGQEVILRCVPISNHLYFYWYRQILGQKVEFLVSFYNNEISEKSEIFDDQFSVERPDGSNFTLKIRSTKLEDSAMYFCASSPSRGGYTDTQYFGPGTRLTVL.

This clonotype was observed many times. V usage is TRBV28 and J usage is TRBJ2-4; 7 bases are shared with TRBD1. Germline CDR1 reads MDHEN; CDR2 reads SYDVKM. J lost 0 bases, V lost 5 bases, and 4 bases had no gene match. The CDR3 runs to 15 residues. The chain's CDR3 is CASSPTGVAKNIQYF. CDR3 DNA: TGTGCCAGCAGTCCTACAGGGGTAGCCAAAAACATTCAGTACTTC.

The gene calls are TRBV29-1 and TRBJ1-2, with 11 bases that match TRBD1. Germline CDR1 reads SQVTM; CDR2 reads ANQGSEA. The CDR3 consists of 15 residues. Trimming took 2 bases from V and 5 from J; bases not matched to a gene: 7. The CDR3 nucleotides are TGCAGCGTTGAATTGTGGGACAGGGGGGAATATGGCTACACCTTC. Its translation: CSVELWDRGEYGYTF.

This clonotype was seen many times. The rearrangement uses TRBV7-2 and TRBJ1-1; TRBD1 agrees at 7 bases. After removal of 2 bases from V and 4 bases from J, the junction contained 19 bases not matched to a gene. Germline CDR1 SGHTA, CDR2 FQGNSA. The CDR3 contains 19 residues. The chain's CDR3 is CASSLKKLQGIGSGTEAFF. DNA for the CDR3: TGTGCCAGCAGCTTAAAGAAGTTACAGGGGATAGGGAGCGGCACTGAAGCTTTCTTT.

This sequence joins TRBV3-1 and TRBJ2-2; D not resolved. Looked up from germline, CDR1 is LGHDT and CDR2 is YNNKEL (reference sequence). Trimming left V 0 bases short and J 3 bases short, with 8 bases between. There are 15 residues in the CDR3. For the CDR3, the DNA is TGTGCCAGCAGCCAAGATAGGCACCACACCGGGGAGCTGTTTTTT. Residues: CASSQDRHHTGELFF.

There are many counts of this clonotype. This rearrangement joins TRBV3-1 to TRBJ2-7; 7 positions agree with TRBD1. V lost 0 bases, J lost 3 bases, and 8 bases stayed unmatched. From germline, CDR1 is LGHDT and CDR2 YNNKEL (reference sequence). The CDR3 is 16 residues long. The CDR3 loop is CASSQDRDRGRYEQYF. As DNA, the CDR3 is TGTGCCAGCAGCCAAGATCGGGACAGAGGTCGCTACGAGCAGTACTTC.

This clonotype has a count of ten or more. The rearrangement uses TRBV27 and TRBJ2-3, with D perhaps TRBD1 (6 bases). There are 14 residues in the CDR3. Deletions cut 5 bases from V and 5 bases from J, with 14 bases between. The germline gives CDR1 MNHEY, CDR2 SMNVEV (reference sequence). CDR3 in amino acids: CASSRDIALDTQYF. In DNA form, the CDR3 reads TGTGCCAGCAGTCGGGACATAGCGTTAGATACGCAGTATTTT.

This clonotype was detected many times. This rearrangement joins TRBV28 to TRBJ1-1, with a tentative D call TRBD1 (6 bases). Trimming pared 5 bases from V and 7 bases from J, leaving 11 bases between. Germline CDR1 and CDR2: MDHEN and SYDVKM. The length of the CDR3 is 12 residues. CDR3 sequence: CASSTSGDEAFF. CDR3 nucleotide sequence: TGTGCCAGCAGTACGTCAGGGGATGAAGCTTTCTTT. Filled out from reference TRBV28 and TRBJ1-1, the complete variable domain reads DVKVTQSSRYLVKRTGEKVFLECVQDMDHENMFWYRQDPGLGLRLIYFSYDVKMKEKGDIPEGYSVSREKKERFSLILESASTNQTSMYLCASSTSGDEAFFGQGTRLTVV.

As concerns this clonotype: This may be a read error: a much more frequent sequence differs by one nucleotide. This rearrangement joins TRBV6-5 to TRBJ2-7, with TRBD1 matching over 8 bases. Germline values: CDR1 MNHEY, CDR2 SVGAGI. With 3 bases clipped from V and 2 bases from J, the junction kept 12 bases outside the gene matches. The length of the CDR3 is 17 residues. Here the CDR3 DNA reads TGTGCCAGCAGTTATCCGACAGGGGATCTAGTAACCTACGAGCAGTACTTC. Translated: CASSYPTGDLVTYEQYF.

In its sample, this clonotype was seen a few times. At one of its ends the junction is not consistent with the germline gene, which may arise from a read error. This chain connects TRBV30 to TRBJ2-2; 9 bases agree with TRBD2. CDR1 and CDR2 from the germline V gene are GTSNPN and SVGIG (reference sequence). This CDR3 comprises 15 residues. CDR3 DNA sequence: TGTGCCGGGACTGGAATAGCGGGAGTTACCGGGGGGCTGTTTTTT. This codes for CAGTGIAGVTGGLFF.

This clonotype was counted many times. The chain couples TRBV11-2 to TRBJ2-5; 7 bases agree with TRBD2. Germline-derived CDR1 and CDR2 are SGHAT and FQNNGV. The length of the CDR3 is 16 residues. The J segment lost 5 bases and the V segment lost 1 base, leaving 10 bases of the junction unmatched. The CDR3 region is CASSLGLADPRETQYF. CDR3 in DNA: TGTGCCAGCAGCTTAGGACTAGCCGACCCGAGGGAGACCCAGTACTTC.

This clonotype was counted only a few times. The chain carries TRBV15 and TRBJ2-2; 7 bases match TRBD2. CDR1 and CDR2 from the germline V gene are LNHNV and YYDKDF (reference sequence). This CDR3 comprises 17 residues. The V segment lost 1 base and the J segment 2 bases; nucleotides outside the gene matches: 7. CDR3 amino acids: CATSRGLGRDNTGELFF. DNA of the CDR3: TGTGCCACCAGCAGAGGCCTGGGGAGGGATAACACCGGGGAGCTGTTTTTT.

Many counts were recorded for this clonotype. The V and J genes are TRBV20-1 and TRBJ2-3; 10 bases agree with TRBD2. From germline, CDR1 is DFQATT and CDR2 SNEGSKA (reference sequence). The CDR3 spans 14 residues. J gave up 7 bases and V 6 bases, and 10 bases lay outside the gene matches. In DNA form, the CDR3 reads TGCAGTGCCGACCCTAGCGGGAGCTCGTATACGCAGTATTTT. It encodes CSADPSGSSYTQYF.

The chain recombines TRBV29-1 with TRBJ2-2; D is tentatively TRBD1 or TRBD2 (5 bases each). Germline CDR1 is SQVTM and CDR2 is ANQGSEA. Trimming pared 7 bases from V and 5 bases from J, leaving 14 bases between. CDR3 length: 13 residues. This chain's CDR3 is CSAQGVVTGELFF. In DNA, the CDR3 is TGCAGCGCCCAGGGAGTTGTGACCGGGGAGCTGTTTTTT.

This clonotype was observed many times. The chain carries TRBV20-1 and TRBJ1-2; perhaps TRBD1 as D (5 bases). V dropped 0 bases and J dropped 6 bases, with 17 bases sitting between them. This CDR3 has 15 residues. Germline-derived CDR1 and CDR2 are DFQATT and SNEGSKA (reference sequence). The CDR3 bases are TGCAGTGCTAGAGATTTGGTTCAAGGGGACGATGGCTACACCTTC. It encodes CSARDLVQGDDGYTF.

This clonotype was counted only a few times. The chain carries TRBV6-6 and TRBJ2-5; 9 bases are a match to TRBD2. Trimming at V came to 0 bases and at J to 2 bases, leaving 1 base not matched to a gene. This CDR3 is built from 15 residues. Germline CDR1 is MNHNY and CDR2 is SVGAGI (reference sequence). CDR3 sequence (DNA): TGTGCCAGCAGTTACTCGGCGGGAGGGCAAGAGACCCAGTACTTC. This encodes CASSYSAGGQETQYF.

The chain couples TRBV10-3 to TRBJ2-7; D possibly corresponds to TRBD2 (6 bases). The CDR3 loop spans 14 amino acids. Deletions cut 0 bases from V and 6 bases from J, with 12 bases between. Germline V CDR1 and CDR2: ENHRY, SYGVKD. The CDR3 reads CAISESLAMGEQYF. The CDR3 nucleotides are TGTGCCATCAGTGAGTCCCTAGCGATGGGCGAGCAGTACTTC.

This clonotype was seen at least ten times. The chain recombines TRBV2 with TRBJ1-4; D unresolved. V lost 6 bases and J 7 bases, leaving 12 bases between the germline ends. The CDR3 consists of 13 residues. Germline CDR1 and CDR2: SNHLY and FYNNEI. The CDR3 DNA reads TGTGCCAGCAGCGACTTAGGAAGTGAAAAACTGTTTTTT. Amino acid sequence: CASSDLGSEKLFF.

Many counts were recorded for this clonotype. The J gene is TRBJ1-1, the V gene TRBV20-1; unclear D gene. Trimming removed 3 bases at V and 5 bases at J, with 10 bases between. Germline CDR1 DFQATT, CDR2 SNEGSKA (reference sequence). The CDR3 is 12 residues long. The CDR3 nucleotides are TGCAGTGCTAGCGACGGCGCTACTGAAGCTTTCTTT. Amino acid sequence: CSASDGATEAFF.

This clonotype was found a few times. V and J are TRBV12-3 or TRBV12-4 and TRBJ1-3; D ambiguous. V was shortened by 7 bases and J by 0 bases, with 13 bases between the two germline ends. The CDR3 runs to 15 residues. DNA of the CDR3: TGTGCCAGCACCACGGACGGAACCTCTGGAAACACCATATATTTT. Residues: CASTTDGTSGNTIYF.

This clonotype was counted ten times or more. The CDR3 DNA is TGTGCCAGCAATACCGGGGGAAAGGGATCCTATGGCTACACCTTC. This codes for CASNTGGKGSYGYTF. V usage is TRBV28 and J usage is TRBJ1-2; D is possibly TRBD1 (5 bases). V lost 7 bases and J lost 4, with 19 bases in between. Germline CDR1 MDHEN, CDR2 SYDVKM. This CDR3 spans 15 amino acids.

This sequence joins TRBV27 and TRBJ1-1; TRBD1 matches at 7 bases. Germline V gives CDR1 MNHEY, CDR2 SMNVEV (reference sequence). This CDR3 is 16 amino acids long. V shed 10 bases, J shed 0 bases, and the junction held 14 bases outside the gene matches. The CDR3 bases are TGTGCCATCAAACCCCGGGACAGAATAATGAACACTGAAGCTTTCTTT. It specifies CAIKPRDRIMNTEAFF.

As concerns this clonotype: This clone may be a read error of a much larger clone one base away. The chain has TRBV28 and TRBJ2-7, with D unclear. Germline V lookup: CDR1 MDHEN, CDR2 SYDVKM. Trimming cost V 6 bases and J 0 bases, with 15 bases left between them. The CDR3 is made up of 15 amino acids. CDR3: CASSPNLVNSYEQYF. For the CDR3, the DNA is TGTGCCAGCAGCCCTAATCTGGTAAACTCCTACGAGCAGTACTTC.

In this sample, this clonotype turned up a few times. CDR3 in amino acids: CAISGVREPGDYGYTF. CDR3 DNA: TGTGCCATCAGTGGGGTAAGGGAGCCGGGGGACTATGGCTACACCTTC. The genes are TRBV10-3 and TRBJ1-2; possible D gene TRBD1, 5 bases. Germline CDR1 ENHRY, CDR2 SYGVKD. Trimming removed 4 bases from V and 3 bases from J, with 18 bases in between. This CDR3 contains 16 residues.

CDR3 amino acids: CAIKDRPRDNEQFF. CDR3 in DNA: TGTGCCATCAAGGACAGGCCACGGGACAATGAGCAGTTCTTC. The gene calls are TRBV10-3 and TRBJ2-1; TRBD1 agrees at 7 bases. V shed 7 bases and J 5 bases; nucleotides not matched to a gene: 8. Germline CDR1 ENHRY, CDR2 SYGVKD. This CDR3 comprises 14 residues.

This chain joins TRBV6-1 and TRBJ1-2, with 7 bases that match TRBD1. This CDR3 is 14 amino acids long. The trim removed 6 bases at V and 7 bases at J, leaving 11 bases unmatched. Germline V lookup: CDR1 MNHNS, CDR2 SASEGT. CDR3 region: CASSDFTGEAGYTF. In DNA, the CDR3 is TGTGCCAGCAGCGATTTTACAGGGGAGGCTGGCTACACCTTC.